This T cell receptor (beta chain) was recovered during a study of cytomegalovirus exposure and HLA in healthy donors. J lost 1 base, V lost 3 bases, and 8 bases had no gene match. The CDR3 length is 18 residues. Germline CDR1 is SGHRS and CDR2 is YFSETQ. PCR employed 60 Vbeta and 13 Jbeta primers. The assay was immunoSEQ multiplex PCR, and TCRdb's table has in-frame clones only and misses some. The sample shows roughly 73,000 clones, 60% to 85% of them seen only once. The sequence derives from a man in his 70s in good health and CMV-seronegative. The rearrangement joins TRBV5-1 to TRBJ2-6; 9 nucleotides match TRBD1. Sequencing used PBMCs. This chain's CDR3 is CASSSGQGLTSGANVLTF. Written as DNA, the CDR3 is TGCGCCAGCAGCTCCGGACAGGGGCTAACTTCTGGGGCCAACGTCCTGACTTTC.